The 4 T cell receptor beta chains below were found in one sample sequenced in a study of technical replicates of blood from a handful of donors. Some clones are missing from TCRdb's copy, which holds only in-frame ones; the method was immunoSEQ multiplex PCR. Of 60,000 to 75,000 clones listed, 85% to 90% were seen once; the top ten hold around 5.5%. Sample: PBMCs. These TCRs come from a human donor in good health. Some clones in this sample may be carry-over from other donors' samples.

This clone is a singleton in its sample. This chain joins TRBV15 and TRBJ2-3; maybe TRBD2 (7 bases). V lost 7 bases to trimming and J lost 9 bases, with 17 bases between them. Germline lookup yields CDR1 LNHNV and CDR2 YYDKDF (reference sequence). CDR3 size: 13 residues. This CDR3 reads CATTFGGQRTQYF. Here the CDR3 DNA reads TGTGCCACCACCTTCGGGGGGCAGAGAACGCAGTATTTT.

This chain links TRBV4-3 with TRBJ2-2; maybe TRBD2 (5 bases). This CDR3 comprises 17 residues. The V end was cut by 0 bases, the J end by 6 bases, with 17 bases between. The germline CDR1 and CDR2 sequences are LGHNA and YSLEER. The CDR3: CASSQDRGIGVSGELFF. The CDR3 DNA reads TGCGCCAGCAGCCAAGACCGCGGCATCGGGGTGTCCGGGGAGCTGTTTTTT.

CDR3 sequence (DNA): TGTGCCAGTAGTATAGGAGATAAAGAGACCCAGTACTTC. Its translation is CASSIGDKETQYF. The chain has TRBV19 and TRBJ2-5; D is unclear. V gave up 1 base and J gave up 3 bases, with 6 bases separating them. Germline CDR1 LNHDA, CDR2 SQIVND (reference sequence). The CDR3 spans 13 residues.

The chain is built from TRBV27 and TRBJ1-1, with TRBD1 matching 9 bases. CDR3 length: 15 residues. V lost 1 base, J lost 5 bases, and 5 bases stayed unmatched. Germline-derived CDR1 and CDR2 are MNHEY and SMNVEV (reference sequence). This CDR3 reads CASSLYGQGRTEAFF. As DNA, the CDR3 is TGTGCCAGCAGTTTATACGGACAGGGGCGGACTGAAGCTTTCTTT.